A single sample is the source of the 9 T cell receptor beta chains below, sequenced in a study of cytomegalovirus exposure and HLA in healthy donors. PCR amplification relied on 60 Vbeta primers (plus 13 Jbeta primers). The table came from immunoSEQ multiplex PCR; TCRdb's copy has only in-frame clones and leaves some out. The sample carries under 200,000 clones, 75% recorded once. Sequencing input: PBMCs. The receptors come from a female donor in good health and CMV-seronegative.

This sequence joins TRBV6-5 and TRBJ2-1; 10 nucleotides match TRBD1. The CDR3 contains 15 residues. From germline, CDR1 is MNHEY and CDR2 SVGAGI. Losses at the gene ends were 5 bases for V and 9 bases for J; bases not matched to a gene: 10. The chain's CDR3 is CASSPSTGGQFEQFF. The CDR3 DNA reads TGTGCCAGCAGTCCCTCGACAGGGGGCCAATTTGAGCAGTTCTTC.

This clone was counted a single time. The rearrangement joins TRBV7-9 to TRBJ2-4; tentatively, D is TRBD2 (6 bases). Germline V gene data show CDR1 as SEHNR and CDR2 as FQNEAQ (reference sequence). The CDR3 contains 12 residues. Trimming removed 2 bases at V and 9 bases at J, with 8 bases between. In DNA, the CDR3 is TGTGCCAGCAGCTTACAGGAGGGCATTCAGTACTTC. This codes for CASSLQEGIQYF.

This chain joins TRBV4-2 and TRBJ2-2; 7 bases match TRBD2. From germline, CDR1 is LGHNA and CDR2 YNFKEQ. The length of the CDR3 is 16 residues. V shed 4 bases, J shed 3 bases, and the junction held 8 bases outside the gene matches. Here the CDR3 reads CASSRREHGDTGELFF. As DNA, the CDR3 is TGTGCCAGCAGCCGGCGGGAGCATGGGGACACCGGGGAGCTGTTTTTT.

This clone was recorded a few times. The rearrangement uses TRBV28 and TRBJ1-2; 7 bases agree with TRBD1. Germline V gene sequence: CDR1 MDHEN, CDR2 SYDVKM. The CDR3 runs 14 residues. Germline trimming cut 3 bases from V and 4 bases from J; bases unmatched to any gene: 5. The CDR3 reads CASSLRQGIYGYTF. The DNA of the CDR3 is TGTGCCAGCAGTTTGAGACAGGGAATCTATGGCTACACCTTC.

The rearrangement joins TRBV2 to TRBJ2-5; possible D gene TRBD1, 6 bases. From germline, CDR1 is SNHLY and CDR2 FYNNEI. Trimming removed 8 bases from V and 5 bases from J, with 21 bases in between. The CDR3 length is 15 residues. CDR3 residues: CASRTATGLEETQYF. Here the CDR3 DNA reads TGTGCCAGCCGTACTGCCACAGGGCTCGAGGAGACCCAGTACTTC.

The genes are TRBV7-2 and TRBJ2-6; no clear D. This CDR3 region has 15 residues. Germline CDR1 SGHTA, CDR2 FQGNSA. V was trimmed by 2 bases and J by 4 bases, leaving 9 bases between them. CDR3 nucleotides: TGTGCCAGCAGCTTAATCAGGTCCGGGGCCAACGTCCTGACTTTC. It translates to CASSLIRSGANVLTF.

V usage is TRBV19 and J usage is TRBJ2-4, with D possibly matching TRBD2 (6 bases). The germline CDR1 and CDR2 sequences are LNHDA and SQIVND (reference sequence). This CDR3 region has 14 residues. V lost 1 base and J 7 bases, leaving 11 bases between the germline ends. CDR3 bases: TGTGCCAGTAGTATAGTCGGAGGGGCGAACATTCAGTACTTC. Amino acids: CASSIVGGANIQYF.

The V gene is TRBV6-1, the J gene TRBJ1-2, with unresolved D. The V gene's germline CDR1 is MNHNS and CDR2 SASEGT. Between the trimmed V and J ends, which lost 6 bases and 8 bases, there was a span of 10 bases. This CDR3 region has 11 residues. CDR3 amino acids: CASRPDLGYTF. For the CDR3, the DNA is TGTGCCAGCAGACCCGACTTGGGCTACACCTTC.

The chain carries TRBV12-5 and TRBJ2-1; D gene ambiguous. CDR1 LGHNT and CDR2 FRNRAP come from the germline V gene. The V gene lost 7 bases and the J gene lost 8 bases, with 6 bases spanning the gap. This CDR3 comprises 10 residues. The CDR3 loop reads CASARYEQFF. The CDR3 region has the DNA TGTGCTAGTGCCCGGTATGAGCAGTTCTTC.